Sequencing of this TCR beta chain was carried out in a study of response to subunit inactivated influenza vaccine. Study results and caveats: The authors offered the suggestion that each seasonal influenza vaccination recruits few new T cells.

Between the trimmed V and J ends, which lost 0 bases and 4 bases, there was a span of 9 bases. The CDR3 loop spans 14 amino acids. Germline-derived CDR1 and CDR2 are SGHRS and YFSETQ. Via MiXCR, TCRdb re-called the RT-PCR reads, giving one row per CDR3 protein. The table has a few hundred thousand distinct CDR3 sequences, 14% seen once. This clonotype was detected a few times. Antigen specificity is unknown. This receptor was identified in a man in his forties or fifties who received an inactivated influenza vaccine. This specimen consisted of PBMCs from blood, obtained 11 to 12 days after vaccination. The V and J genes are TRBV5-1 and TRBJ2-3; D unresolved. DNA of the CDR3: TGCGCCAGCAGCTTGGCACAGCTTCCAGATACGCAGTATTTT. Translation gives CASSLAQLPDTQYF.